Below, 17 T cell receptor beta chains from the same sample are listed, as sequenced in a study of vaccination effects on CD4 cells after COVID-19. Before any sequencing was done, the ViraFEST assay used viral peptide pools to expand antigen-specific CD4+ T cells. Subsequent to approximately 11 days of culture, CD4+ T cells were isolated. The healthy vaccine recipients, who had no prior SARS-CoV-2 infection, showed negative nucleocapsid antibodies. Their antigens are not known. Generated by immunoSEQ multiplex PCR, the TCRdb table keeps only in-frame clones and is missing some. The repertoire holds approximately 70,000 clones, with 60% to 75% as singletons. The material was CD4+ T cells from PBMCs cultured with HCoV-NL63 spike peptides, obtained before COVID-19 vaccination. The receptors derive from a human donor who received a COVID-19 vaccine.

V and J are TRBV5-1 and TRBJ2-5, with 9 bases that match TRBD2. The CDR3 consists of 16 residues. CDR1 SGHRS and CDR2 YFSETQ come from the germline V gene. V lost 1 base and J lost 2; bases outside the gene matches: 6. CDR3 DNA sequence: TGCGCCAGCAGCTTGCCACCGACTAGCGGACAAGAGACCCAGTACTTC. Its protein product is CASSLPPTSGQETQYF.

The chain recombines TRBV7-2 with TRBJ1-6; D call uncertain. V gave up 3 bases and J gave up 10 bases, with 13 bases separating them. Germline V gene lookup returns CDR1 SGHTA and CDR2 FQGNSA. The CDR3 loop spans 14 amino acids. CDR3 nucleotides: TGTGCCAGCAGCTTTGGGCTTAACGGGTCACCCCTCCACTTT. It is translated as CASSFGLNGSPLHF.

This clone appeared a few times. The chain joins TRBV7-3 to TRBJ2-5; TRBD2 aligns across 7 bases. This CDR3 is built from 14 residues. CDR1 SGHTA and CDR2 FQGTGA come from the germline V gene. The ends lost 5 bases at V and 5 bases at J; junction bases unmatched: 8. For the CDR3, the DNA is TGTGCCAGCAGCCGCAATGGGGGAGGGGAGACCCAGTACTTC. Protein sequence: CASSRNGGGETQYF. The full variable domain, with the rest looked up from reference TRBV7-3 and TRBJ2-5, is GAGVSQTPSNKVTEKGKYVELRCDPISGHTALYWYRQSLGQGPEFLIYFQGTGAADDSGLPNDRFFAVRPEGSVSTLKIQRTERGDSAVYLCASSRNGGGETQYFGPGTRLLVL.

The gene calls are TRBV7-2 and TRBJ2-5; TRBD1 agrees at 9 bases. CDR1 SGHTA and CDR2 FQGNSA come from the germline V gene. J gave up 6 bases and V 1 base, and 9 bases lay outside the gene matches. The length of the CDR3 is 16 residues. CDR3 amino acids: CASSLGGTGIGKTQYF. The CDR3 coding sequence is TGTGCCAGCAGCTTAGGAGGGACAGGGATTGGGAAGACCCAGTACTTC.

The CDR3 here is CATSVSGVGGYTF. The CDR3 DNA reads as TGTGCCACCAGTGTTTCAGGGGTTGGTGGCTACACCTTC. This rearrangement joins TRBV24-1 to TRBJ1-2, with D perhaps TRBD1 (6 bases). Germline values: CDR1 KGHDR, CDR2 SFDVKD. The CDR3 extends over 13 amino acids. Trimming took off 5 bases at V and 7 bases at J, with 13 bases between the two ends.

This clone was detected only once. The V call is TRBV6-2 or TRBV6-3, the J call TRBJ2-1; no clear D gene. The V end was cut by 4 bases, the J end by 4 bases, with 14 bases between. The V gene's germline CDR1 is MNHEY and CDR2 SVGEGT. The CDR3 sequence is 15 residues long. For the CDR3, the DNA is TGTGCCAGCAGTTTCCAGATGAATTCATACAATGAGCAGTTCTTC. Translation: CASSFQMNSYNEQFF.

The rearrangement uses TRBV7-9 and TRBJ2-7, with 7 bases fitting TRBD1. This CDR3 region has 12 residues. Germline CDR1 is SEHNR and CDR2 is FQNEAQ (reference sequence). Losses at the gene ends were 5 bases for V and 5 bases for J; bases not matched to a gene: 3. Here the CDR3 reads CASSRTGDEQYV. CDR3 bases: TGTGCCAGCAGCCGGACAGGCGACGAGCAGTACGTC.

The sample holds one count of this clone. This rearrangement joins TRBV6-4 to TRBJ1-5; TRBD1 agrees at 8 bases. The length of the CDR3 is 16 residues. Germline CDR1 is MRHNA and CDR2 is SNTAGT. J was trimmed by 1 base and V by 0 bases; bases with no gene match: 2. CDR3 bases: TGTGCCAGCAGTGACTCCCGGACAGGGAGCAATCAGCCCCAGCATTTT. It is translated as CASSDSRTGSNQPQHF.

This chain uses TRBV20-1 with TRBJ1-1; weak D call: TRBD1 (5 bases). This CDR3 comprises 15 residues. The ends were cut back, 3 bases at V and 1 base at J, with 15 bases in the middle. The V gene's germline CDR1 is DFQATT and CDR2 SNEGSKA (reference sequence). The CDR3: CSASSAVGTNTEAFF. The CDR3 coding sequence is TGCAGTGCTAGTTCGGCAGTGGGGACGAACACTGAAGCTTTCTTT.

This chain joins TRBV2 and TRBJ2-5; 8 positions agree with TRBD2. The CDR3 is made up of 16 amino acids. Germline V gene data show CDR1 as SNHLY and CDR2 as FYNNEI. The J segment lost 2 bases and the V segment lost 0 bases, leaving 5 bases of the junction unmatched. CDR3 in DNA: TGTGCCAGCAGTGAAGCGCTTGGCGGGGGGCAAGAGACCCAGTACTTC. Its protein is CASSEALGGGQETQYF.

The chain carries TRBV5-1 and TRBJ1-6; no reliable D call. The CDR3 length is 16 residues. Germline CDR1 is SGHRS and CDR2 is YFSETQ. Deletions cut 4 bases from V and 9 bases from J, with 20 bases between. Here the CDR3 reads CASSQQWQVRGSPLHF. The DNA of the CDR3 is TGCGCCAGCAGCCAACAGTGGCAGGTTCGTGGTTCACCCCTCCACTTT.

The table lists this clone with a few counts. The chain couples TRBV7-3 to TRBJ2-2; D is possibly TRBD1 (6 bases). Per the germline V gene, CDR1 is SGHTA and CDR2 is FQGTGA. The CDR3 extends over 16 amino acids. The V gene lost 6 bases and the J gene lost 0 bases, with 14 bases spanning the gap. The CDR3 is CASSQRQVANTGELFF. CDR3 nucleotides: TGTGCCAGCAGTCAAAGACAGGTGGCGAACACCGGGGAGCTGTTTTTT.

The DNA of the CDR3 is TGTGCCAGCAGCGGCAGAGGTCTCCAGACCCAGTACTTC. Translated: CASSGRGLQTQYF. The V and J genes are TRBV9 and TRBJ2-5; D call uncertain. V was clipped by 3 bases and J by 6 bases, with 12 bases between them. CDR3 length equals 13 residues. Germline lookup yields CDR1 SGDLS and CDR2 YYNGEE.

V usage is TRBV12-5 and J usage is TRBJ2-2, with a possible D match to TRBD1 (6 bases). Deletions cut 6 bases from V and 0 bases from J, with 11 bases between. This CDR3 is built from 15 residues. The V gene's germline CDR1 is LGHNT and CDR2 FRNRAP. The CDR3 is CASGPWTANTGELFF. Written as DNA, the CDR3 is TGTGCTAGTGGCCCTTGGACAGCGAACACCGGGGAGCTGTTTTTT.

The V and J genes are TRBV5-1 and TRBJ1-1, with no clear D. The CDR3 runs 13 residues. The V gene lost 5 bases and the J gene lost 1 base, with 9 bases spanning the gap. Germline CDR1 SGHRS, CDR2 YFSETQ. The CDR3 nucleotides are TGCGCCAGCAGGCAGGATTCGAACACTGAAGCTTTCTTT. Encoded protein: CASRQDSNTEAFF.

J is TRBJ2-3 and V is TRBV2, with 10 bases aligning to TRBD1. The germline gives CDR1 SNHLY, CDR2 FYNNEI. The V gene end was trimmed by 7 bases and the J gene end by 8 bases; junction bases not matched to a gene: 9. This CDR3 region has 14 residues. The CDR3 sequence is CASTRDRGSATQYF. The CDR3 DNA sequence: TGTGCCAGCACCCGGGACAGGGGCTCAGCTACGCAGTATTTT.

The chain carries TRBV20-1 and TRBJ2-1; TRBD2 is a possible D gene (5 bases). V shed 3 bases and J shed 10 bases, with 10 bases lying between them. The CDR3 covers 11 residues. Germline V gene data show CDR1 as DFQATT and CDR2 as SNEGSKA (reference sequence). The CDR3 sequence is CSARREGEQFF. The CDR3, as DNA: TGCAGTGCTAGGAGAGAGGGAGAGCAGTTCTTC.